This T cell receptor (beta chain) was recorded in a study of cytomegalovirus exposure and HLA in healthy donors. Trimming cost V 3 bases and J 7 bases; bases outside gene matches: 7. CDR3 length equals 15 residues. Germline V gene lookup returns CDR1 SGHNT and CDR2 YYREEE (reference sequence). A word on this clone: Its antigen is not known.

Study observations and caveats: The productive fraction for most TCR beta V segments was about 90% or about 30% in an earlier analysis.

Researchers ran the PCR with 60 Vbeta and 13 Jbeta primers. The repertoire was sequenced with immunoSEQ multiplex PCR; TCRdb's copy has only in-frame clones and lacks some. The sample has around 150,000 clones; roughly four fifths are singletons. Material: PBMCs. The genes are TRBV5-4 and TRBJ1-6; 7 bases are shared with TRBD1. This TCR was sampled from a middle-aged man in good health and CMV-seropositive. Here the CDR3 reads CASSSAGQINSPLHF. CDR3 coding DNA: TGTGCCAGCAGCTCCGCGGGACAGATCAATTCACCCCTCCACTTT.